The source of this T cell receptor (beta chain) is a study of T cell responses to AZD1222 COVID-19 vaccine. Study as a whole: Recipients boosted at about 4 weeks or about 12 weeks are pooled.

This clone was seen just once. Its antigen remains unidentified. Libraries were prepared by immunoSEQ multiplex PCR; TCRdb keeps only in-frame clonotypes and omits some of them. The table records some 150,000 clones, 90% to 95% of them present only once. Looked up from germline, CDR1 is LGHDT and CDR2 is YNNKEL (reference sequence). The CDR3 length is 19 residues. V dropped 2 bases and J dropped 1 base, with 23 bases sitting between them. The study, taken as a whole, reports: Seropositivity was recorded at baseline in only five to seven AZD1222 recipients.

Sequences were derived from peripheral blood, sampled on day 0 of AZD1222 vaccination. The chain couples TRBV3-1 (or the pseudogene TRBV3-2) to TRBJ1-1, with D tentatively TRBD1 (5 bases). The sequence was obtained from an adult in good health. The CDR3 DNA reads as TGTGCCAGCAGCCAATCTAGCAGGGCTCCTCCCGGTCGGAACACTGAAGCTTTCTTT. Protein sequence: CASSQSSRAPPGRNTEAFF.